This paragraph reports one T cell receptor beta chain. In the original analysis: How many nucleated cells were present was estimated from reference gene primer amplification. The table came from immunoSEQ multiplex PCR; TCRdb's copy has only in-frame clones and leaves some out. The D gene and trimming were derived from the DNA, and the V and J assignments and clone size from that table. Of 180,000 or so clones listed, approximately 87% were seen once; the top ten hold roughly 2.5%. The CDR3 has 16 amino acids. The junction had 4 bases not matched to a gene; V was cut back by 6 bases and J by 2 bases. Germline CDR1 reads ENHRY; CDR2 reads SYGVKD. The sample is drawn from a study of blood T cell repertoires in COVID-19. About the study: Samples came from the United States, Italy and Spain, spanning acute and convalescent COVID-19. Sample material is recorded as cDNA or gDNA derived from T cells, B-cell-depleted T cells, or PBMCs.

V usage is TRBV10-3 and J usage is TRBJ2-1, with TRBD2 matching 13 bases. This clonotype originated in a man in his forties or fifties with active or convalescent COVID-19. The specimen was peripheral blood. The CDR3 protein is CAISMGTSGAYNEQFF. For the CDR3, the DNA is TGTGCCATCAGCATGGGGACTAGCGGGGCCTACAATGAGCAGTTCTTC.